This T cell receptor delta chain comes out of a study of γδ T cells in repeated Plasmodium falciparum infection. Concerning this clone itself: A far larger clone is just one base off, so this is likely a read error. The same CDR3 arises from other DNA sequences in this sample as well.

TCRdb fed the multiplex PCR reads to CATT. The repertoire has 85,000 to 100,000 delta-chain clones, approximately 0.96% of them found once; the top ten carry 7.5% to 10%. Bulk repertoires came from Vgamma9/Vdelta2+ or Vdelta2-negative gammadelta T cells flow-sorted from PBMC. This CDR3 comprises 20 residues. Germline lookup yields CDR1 TSWWSYY and CDR2 QGS. V lost 6 bases, J lost 0 bases, and 21 bases stayed unmatched. This clonotype was sampled from a pool of human donors (malaria-infected and uninfected, not separated). The chain combines TRDV1 with TRDJ1; 8 bases are a match to TRDD3. Sequencing used gamma-delta T cells from blood. CDR3 region: CALGPHPLGDTPLYTDKLIF. The CDR3 DNA reads TGTGCTCTTGGCCCGCATCCCCTCGGGGATACACCCCTGTACACCGATAAACTCATCTTT.